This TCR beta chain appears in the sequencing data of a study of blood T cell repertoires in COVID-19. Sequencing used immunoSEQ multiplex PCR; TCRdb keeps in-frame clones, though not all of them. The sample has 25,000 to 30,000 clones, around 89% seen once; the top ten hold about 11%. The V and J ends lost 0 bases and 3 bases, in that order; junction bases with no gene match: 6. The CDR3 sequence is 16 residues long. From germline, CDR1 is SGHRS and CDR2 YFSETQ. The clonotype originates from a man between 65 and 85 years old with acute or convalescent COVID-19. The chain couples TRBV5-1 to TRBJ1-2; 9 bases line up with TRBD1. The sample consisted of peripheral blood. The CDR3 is CASSLGPTGGDYGYTF. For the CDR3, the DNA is TGCGCCAGCAGCTTGGGTCCCACAGGGGGCGACTATGGCTACACCTTC. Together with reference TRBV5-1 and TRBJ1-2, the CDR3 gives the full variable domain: KAGVTQTPRYLIKTRGQQVTLSCSPISGHRSVSWYQQTPGQGLQFLFEYFSETQRNKGNFPGRFSGRQFSNSRSEMNVSTLELGDSALYLCASSLGPTGGDYGYTFGSGTRLTVV.